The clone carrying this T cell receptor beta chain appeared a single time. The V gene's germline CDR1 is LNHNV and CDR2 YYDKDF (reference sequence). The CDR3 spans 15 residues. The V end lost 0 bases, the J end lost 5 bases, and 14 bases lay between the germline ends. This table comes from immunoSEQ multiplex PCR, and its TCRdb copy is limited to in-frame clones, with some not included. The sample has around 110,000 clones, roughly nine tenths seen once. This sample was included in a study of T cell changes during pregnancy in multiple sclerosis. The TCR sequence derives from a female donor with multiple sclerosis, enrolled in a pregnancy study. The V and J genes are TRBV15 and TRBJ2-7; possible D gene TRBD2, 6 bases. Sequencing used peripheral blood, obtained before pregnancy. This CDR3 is CATSREGGEWNEQYF. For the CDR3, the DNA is TGTGCCACCAGCAGAGAAGGCGGGGAATGGAACGAGCAGTACTTC.